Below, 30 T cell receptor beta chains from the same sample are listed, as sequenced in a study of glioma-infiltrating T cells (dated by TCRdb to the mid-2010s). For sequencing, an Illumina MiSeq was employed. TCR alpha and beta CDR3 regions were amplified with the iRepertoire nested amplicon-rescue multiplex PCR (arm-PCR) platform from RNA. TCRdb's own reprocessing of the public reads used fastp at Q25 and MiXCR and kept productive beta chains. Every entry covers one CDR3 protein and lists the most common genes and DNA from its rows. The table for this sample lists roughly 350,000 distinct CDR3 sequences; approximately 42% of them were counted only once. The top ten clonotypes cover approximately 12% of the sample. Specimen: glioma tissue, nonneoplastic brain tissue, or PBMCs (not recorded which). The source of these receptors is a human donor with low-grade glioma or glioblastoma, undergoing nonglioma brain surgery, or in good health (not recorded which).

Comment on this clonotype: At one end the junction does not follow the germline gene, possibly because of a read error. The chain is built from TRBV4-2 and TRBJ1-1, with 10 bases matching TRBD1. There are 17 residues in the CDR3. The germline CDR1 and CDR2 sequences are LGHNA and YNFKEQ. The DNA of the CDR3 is TGTGCCAGCAGCTGGCACCGGGACAGGGGTGTGAACACTGAAGCCTTCTTT. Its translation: CASSWHRDRGVNTEAFF.

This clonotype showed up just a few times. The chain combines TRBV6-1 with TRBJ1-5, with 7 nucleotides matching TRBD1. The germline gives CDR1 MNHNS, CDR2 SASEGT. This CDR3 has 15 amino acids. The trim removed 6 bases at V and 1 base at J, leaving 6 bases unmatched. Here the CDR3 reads CASSQDRFSNQPQHF. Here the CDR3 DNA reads TGTGCCAGCAGCCAGGACAGGTTCAGCAATCAGCCCCAGCATTTT.

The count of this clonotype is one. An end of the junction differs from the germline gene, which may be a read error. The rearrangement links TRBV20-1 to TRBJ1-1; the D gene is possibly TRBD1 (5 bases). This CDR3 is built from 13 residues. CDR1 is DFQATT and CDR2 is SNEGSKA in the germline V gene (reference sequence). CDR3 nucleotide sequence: TGCAGTGCCCGTAGAGGAGAGGACACTGAAGCTTTGTTT. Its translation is CSARRGEDTEALF.

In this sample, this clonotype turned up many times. The CDR3 here is CASSTRTLSSYNEQFF. The CDR3 bases are TGTGCCAGCAGCACGCGGACCCTTAGCTCCTACAATGAGCAGTTCTTC. The chain joins TRBV6-2 or TRBV6-3 to TRBJ2-1, with no clear D. Trimming shortened V by 6 bases and J by 0 bases, and 15 bases separated the two germline ends. Germline V gene data show CDR1 as MNHEY and CDR2 as SVGEGT. This CDR3 spans 16 amino acids.

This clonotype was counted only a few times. CDR3 bases: TGCGCCAGCAGCCAAGAATTAGCGGGAGACCCCTACGAGCAGTACTTC. Encoded protein: CASSQELAGDPYEQYF. The V and J genes are TRBV4-3 and TRBJ2-7; 9 bases match TRBD2. V lost 0 bases, J lost 2 bases, and 5 bases stayed unmatched. This CDR3 comprises 16 residues. Germline CDR1 and CDR2: LGHNA and YSLEER.

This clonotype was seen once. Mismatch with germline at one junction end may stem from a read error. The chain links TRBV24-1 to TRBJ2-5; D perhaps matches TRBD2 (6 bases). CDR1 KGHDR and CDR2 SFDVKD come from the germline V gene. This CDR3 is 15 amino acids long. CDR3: CATSDRGTTGETQDF. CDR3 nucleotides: TGTGCCACCAGTGATCGAGGGACCACGGGGGAGACCCAGGACTTC.

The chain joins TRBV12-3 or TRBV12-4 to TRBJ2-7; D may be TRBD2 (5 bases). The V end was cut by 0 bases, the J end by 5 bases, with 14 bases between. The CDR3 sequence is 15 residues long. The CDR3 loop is CASSLAGEGAHEQYF. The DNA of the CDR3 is TGTGCCAGCAGTTTAGCGGGAGAAGGAGCCCACGAGCAGTACTTC.

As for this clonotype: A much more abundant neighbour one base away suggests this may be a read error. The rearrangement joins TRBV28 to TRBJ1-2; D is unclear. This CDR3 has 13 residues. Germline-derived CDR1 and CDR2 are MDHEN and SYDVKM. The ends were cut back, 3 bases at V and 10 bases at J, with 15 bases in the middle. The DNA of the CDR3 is TGTGCCAGCAGTTTTTCGGCAGGCGGCGTCTACACCTTC. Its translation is CASSFSAGGVYTF.

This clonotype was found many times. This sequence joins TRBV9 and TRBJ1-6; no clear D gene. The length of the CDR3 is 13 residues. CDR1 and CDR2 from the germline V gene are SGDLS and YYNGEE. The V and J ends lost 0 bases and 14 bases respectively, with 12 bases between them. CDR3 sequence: CASSVESNSALHF. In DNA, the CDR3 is TGTGCCAGCAGCGTAGAGTCAAATTCGGCCCTCCACTTT.

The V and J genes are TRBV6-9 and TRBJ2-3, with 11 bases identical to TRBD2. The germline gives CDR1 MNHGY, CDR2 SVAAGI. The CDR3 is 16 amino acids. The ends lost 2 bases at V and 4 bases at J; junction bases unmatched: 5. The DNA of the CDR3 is TGTGCCAGCAGTTATGACGTACTAGCGGGAGCAGATACGCAGTATTTT. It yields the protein CASSYDVLAGADTQYF.

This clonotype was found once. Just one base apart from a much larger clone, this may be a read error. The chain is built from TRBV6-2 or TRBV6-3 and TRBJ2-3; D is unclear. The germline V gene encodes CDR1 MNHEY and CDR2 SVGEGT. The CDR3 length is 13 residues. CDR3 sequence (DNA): TGTGCCAGCAGTAGAGGACGCATAGATACGCAGTGTTTT. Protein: CASSRGRIDTQCF.

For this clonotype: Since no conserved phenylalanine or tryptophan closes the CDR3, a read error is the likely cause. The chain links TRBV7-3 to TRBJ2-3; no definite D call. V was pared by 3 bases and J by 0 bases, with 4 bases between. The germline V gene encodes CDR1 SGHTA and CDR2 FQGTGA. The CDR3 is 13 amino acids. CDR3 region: CASSFESTDTQYS. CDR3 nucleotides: TGTGCCAGCAGCTTTGAGAGCACAGATACGCAGTATTCT.

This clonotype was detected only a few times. The DNA for the CDR3 is TGTGCCAGCAGCTTAGGGGGCAGAAACTATGGCTACACCTTC. It yields the protein CASSLGGRNYGYTF. V gene TRBV7-2 combines with J gene TRBJ1-2; tentative D call: TRBD1 (5 bases). Trimming removed 1 base at V and 2 bases at J, with 8 bases between. The CDR3 totals 14 residues. The germline V gene has CDR1 SGHTA and CDR2 FQGNSA. Based on the CDR3 plus reference TRBV7-2 and TRBJ1-2, the full variable domain is GAGVSQSPSNKVTEKGKDVELRCDPISGHTALYWYRQSLGQGLEFLIYFQGNSAPDKSGLPSDRFSAERTGGSVSTLTIQRTQQEDSAVYLCASSLGGRNYGYTFGSGTRLTVV.

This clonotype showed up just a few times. Here the CDR3 DNA reads TGCGCCAGCAGCCAAGATCGAGGGGACGGCGCTGAAGCTTTCTTT. This translates into CASSQDRGDGAEAFF. This chain connects TRBV4-3 to TRBJ1-1; D is possibly TRBD1 (5 bases). Germline CDR1 and CDR2: LGHNA and YSLEER. CDR3 length: 15 residues. V lost 0 bases and J 6 bases, leaving 14 bases between the germline ends.

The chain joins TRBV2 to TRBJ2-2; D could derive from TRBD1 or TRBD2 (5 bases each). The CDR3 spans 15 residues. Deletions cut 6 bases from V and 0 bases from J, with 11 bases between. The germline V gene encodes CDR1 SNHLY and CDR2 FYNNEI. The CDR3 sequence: CASRWDRTNTGELFF. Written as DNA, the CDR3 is TGTGCCAGCAGGTGGGACCGAACGAACACCGGGGAGCTGTTTTTT.

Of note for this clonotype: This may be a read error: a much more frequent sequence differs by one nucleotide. CDR3 sequence reads: CASSDKGREAFF. CDR3 nucleotide sequence: TGTGCCAGCAGTGACAAGGGCCGTGAAGCTTTCTTT. The chain recombines TRBV6-1 with TRBJ1-1; D ambiguous. The CDR3 is 12 amino acids. Trimming took off 3 bases at V and 7 bases at J, with 9 bases between the two ends. Germline-derived CDR1 and CDR2 are MNHNS and SASEGT.

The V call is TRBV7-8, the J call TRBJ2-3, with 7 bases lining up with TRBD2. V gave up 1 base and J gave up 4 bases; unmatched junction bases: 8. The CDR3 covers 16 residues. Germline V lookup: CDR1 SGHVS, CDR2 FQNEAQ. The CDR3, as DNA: TGTGCCAGCAGCTTAGATTCGGGCGGGAGATCAGATACGCAGTATTTT. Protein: CASSLDSGGRSDTQYF.

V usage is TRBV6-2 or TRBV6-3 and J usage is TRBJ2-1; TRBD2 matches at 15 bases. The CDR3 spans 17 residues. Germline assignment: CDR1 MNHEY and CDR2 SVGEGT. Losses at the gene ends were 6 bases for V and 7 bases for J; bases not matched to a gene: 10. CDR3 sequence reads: CASSNLRTSGRANEQFF. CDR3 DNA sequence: TGTGCCAGCAGCAACCTTCGGACTAGCGGGAGGGCTAATGAGCAGTTCTTC.

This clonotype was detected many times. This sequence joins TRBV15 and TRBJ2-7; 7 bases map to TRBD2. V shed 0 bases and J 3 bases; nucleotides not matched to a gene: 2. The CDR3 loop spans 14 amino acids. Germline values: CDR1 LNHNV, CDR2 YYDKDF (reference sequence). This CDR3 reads CATSRDRGDYEQYF. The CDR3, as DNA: TGTGCCACCAGCAGAGATCGGGGGGACTACGAGCAGTACTTC.

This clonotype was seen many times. CDR3 nucleotide sequence: TGTGCCAGCAGTTACCGGGACAGGGGAATTGCAGAGACCCAGTACTTC. It specifies CASSYRDRGIAETQYF. V and J are TRBV6-2 or TRBV6-3 and TRBJ2-5; 10 bases align to TRBD1. The V and J ends lost 2 bases and 4 bases, in that order; junction bases with no gene match: 7. Per germline, CDR1 MNHEY and CDR2 SVGEGT. The CDR3 extends over 16 amino acids.

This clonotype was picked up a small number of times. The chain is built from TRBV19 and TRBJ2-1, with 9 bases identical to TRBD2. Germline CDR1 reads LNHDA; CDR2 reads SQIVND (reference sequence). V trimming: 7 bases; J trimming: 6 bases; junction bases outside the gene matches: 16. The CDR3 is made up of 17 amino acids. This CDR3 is CASTTLLGAGGGNEQFF. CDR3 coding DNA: TGTGCCAGTACCACCCTCCTGGGAGCGGGAGGTGGCAATGAGCAGTTCTTC.

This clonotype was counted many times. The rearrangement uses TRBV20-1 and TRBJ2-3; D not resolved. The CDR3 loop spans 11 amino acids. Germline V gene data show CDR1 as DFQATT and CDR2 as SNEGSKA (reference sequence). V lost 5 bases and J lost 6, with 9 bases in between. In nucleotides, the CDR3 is TGCAGTGCTCGTATCGCGGATACGCAGTATTTT. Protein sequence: CSARIADTQYF.

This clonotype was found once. CDR3 in amino acids: CASTLSGSSYNEQFF. The CDR3 nucleotides read TGTGCCAGTACTCTCAGCGGGAGTTCCTACAATGAGCAGTTCTTC. This rearrangement joins TRBV19 to TRBJ2-1; TRBD2 matches 8 bases. With 7 bases clipped from V and 1 base from J, the junction kept 6 bases outside the gene matches. This CDR3 spans 15 amino acids. Germline V gene sequence: CDR1 LNHDA, CDR2 SQIVND (reference sequence).

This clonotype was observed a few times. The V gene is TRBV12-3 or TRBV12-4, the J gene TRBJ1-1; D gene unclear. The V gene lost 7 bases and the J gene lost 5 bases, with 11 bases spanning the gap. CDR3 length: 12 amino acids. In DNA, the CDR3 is TGTGCCAGCACCCTTGAGGATACTGAAGCTTTCTTT. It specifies CASTLEDTEAFF.

Written as DNA, the CDR3 is TGTGCCAGCAGCCAAGATAGACGGGGGGGGGAGCAGTACTTC. This encodes CASSQDRRGGEQYF. The chain carries TRBV4-2 and TRBJ2-7, with 8 bases identical to TRBD2. The V segment lost 0 bases and the J segment 7 bases; nucleotides outside the gene matches: 5. This CDR3 comprises 14 residues. CDR1 is LGHNA and CDR2 is YNFKEQ in the germline V gene.

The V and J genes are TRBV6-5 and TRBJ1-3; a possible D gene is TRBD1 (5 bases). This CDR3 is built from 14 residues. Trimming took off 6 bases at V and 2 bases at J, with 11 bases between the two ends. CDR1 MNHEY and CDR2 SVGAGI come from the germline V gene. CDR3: CASSLGHPGNTIYF. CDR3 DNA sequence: TGTGCCAGCAGCCTAGGACACCCTGGAAACACCATATATTTT.

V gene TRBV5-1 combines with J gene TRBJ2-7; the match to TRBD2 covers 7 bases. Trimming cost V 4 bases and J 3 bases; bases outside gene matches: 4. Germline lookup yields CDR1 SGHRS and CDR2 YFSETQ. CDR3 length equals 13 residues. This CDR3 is CASSPGGNYEQYF. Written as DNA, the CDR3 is TGCGCCAGCAGCCCCGGGGGGAACTACGAGCAGTACTTC.

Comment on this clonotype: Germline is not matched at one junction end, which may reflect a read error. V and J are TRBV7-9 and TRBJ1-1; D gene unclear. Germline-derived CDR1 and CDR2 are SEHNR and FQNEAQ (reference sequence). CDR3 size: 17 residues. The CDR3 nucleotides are TGTGCCAGCAGGCCCAAGCCGAGACTGAAAATGAACACTGAAGCTCTGTTT. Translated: CASRPKPRLKMNTEALF. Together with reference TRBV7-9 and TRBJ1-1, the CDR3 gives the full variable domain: DTGVSQNPRHKITKRGQNVTFRCDPISEHNRLYWYRQTLGQGPEFLTYFQNEAQLEKSRLLSDRFSAERPKGSFSTLEIQRTEQGDSAMYLCASRPKPRLKMNTEALFGQGTRLTVV.

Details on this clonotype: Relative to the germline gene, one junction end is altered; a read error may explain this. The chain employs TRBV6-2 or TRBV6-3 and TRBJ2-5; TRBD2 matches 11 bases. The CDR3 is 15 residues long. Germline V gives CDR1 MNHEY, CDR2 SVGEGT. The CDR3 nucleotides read TGTGCCAGCACCAGAATAGCGGGAGGGAGTGAGACCCGGTACTTC. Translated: CASTRIAGGSETRYF.

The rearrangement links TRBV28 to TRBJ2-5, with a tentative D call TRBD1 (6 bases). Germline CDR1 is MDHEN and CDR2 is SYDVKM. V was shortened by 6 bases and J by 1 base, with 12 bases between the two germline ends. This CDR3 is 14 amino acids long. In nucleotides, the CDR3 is TGTGCCAGCAGCGACGCGGACAGCCAAGAGACCCAGTACTTC. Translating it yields CASSDADSQETQYF. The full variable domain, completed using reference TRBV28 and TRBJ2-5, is DVKVTQSSRYLVKRTGEKVFLECVQDMDHENMFWYRQDPGLGLRLIYFSYDVKMKEKGDIPEGYSVSREKKERFSLILESASTNQTSMYLCASSDADSQETQYFGPGTRLLVL.